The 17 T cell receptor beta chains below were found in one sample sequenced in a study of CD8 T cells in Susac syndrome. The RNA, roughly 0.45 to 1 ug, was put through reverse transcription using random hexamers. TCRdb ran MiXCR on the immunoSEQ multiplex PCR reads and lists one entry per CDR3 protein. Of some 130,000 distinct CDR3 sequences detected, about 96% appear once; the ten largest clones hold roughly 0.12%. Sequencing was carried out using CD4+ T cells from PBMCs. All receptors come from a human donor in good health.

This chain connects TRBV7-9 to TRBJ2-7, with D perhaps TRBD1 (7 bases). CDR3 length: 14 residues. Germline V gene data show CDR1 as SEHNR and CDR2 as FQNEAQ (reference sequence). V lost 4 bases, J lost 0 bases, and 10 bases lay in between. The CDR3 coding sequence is TGTGCCAGCAGCTGGGGGGACAGCTCCTACGAGCAGTACTTC. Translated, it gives CASSWGDSSYEQYF.

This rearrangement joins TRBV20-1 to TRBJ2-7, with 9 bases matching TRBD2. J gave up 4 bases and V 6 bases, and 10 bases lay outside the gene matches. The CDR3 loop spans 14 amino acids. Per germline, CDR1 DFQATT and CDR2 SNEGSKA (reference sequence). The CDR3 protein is CSAEGSGRLYEQYF. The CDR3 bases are TGCAGTGCCGAGGGAAGCGGGAGGTTGTACGAGCAGTACTTC.

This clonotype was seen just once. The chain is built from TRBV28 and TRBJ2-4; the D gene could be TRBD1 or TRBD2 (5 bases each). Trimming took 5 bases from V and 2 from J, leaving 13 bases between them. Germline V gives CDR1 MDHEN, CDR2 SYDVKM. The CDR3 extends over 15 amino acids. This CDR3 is CASSAWDHTKNIQYF. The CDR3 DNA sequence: TGTGCCAGCAGTGCCTGGGACCATACCAAAAACATTCAGTACTTC.

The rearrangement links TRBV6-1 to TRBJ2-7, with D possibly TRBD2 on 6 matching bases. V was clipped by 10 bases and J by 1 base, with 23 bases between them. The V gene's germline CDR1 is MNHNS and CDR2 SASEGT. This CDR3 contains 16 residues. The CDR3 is CANKRPLRGLSYEQYF. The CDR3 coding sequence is TGTGCCAACAAGAGACCCCTGAGGGGACTGTCCTACGAGCAGTACTTC.

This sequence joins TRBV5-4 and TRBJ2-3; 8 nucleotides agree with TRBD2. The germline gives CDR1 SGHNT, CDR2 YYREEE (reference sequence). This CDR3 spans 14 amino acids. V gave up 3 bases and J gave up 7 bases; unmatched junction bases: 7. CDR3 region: CASSSSGGPNTQYF. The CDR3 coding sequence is TGTGCCAGCAGCTCGTCGGGAGGGCCAAATACGCAGTATTTT.

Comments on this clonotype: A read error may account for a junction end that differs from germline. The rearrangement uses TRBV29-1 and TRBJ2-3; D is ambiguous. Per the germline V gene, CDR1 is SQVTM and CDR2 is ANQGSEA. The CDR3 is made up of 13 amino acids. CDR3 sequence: CSVEQKFTDTQYF. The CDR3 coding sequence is TGCAGTGTTGAACAGAAGTTCACAGATACGCAGTATTTT.

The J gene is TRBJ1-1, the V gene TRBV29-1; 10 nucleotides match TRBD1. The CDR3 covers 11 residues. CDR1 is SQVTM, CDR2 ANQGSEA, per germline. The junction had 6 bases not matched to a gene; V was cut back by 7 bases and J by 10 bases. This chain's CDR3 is CSGGTGAGAFF. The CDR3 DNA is TGCAGCGGGGGGACAGGGGCCGGAGCTTTCTTT.

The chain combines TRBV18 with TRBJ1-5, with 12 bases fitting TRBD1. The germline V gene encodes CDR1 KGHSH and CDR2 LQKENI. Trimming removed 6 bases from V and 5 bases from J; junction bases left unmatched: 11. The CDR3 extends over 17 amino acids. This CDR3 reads CASSLSTGTGGDQPQHF. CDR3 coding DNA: TGTGCCAGCTCCCTCTCGACCGGGACAGGGGGCGATCAGCCCCAGCATTTT.

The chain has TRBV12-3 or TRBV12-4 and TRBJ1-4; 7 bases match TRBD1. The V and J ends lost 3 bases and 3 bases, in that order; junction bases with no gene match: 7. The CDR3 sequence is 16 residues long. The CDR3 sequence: CASSLRGRMANEKLFF. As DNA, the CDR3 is TGTGCCAGCAGTTTGAGGGGGCGGATGGCTAATGAAAAACTGTTTTTT.

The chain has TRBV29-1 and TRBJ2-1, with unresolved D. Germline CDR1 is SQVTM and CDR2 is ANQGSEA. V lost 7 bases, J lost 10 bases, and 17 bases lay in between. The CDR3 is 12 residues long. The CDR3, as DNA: TGCAGCGCCTTAGTAGCTATTAGCGAGCAGTTCTTC. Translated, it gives CSALVAISEQFF.

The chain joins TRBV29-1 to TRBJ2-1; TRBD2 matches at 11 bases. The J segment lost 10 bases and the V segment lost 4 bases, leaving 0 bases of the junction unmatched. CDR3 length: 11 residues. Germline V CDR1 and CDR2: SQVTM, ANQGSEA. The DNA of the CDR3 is TGCAGCGTTGGACTAGCGGGAGAGCAGTTCTTC. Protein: CSVGLAGEQFF.

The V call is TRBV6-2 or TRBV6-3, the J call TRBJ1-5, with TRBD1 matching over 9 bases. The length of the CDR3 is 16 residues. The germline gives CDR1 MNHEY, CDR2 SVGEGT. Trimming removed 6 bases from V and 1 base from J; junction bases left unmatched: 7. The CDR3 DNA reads TGTGCCAGCAGACTCTACGGACAGGGGAGCAATCAGCCCCAGCATTTT. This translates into CASRLYGQGSNQPQHF.

The CDR3: CSARDPQSGHQETQYF. Here the CDR3 DNA reads TGCAGTGCTAGAGATCCCCAGTCGGGGCATCAAGAGACCCAGTACTTC. The rearrangement uses TRBV20-1 and TRBJ2-5; TRBD1 or TRBD2 may be the D gene (5 bases each). Germline values: CDR1 DFQATT, CDR2 SNEGSKA (reference sequence). V lost 0 bases to trimming and J lost 2 bases, with 16 bases between them. This CDR3 comprises 16 residues.

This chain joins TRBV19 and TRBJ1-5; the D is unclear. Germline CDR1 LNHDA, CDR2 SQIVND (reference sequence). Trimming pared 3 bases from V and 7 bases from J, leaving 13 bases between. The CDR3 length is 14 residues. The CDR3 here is CASSMSGRYQPQHF. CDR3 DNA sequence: TGTGCCAGTAGTATGTCGGGGAGGTACCAGCCCCAGCATTTT. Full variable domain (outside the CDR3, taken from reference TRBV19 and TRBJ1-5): DGGITQSPKYLFRKEGQNVTLSCEQNLNHDAMYWYRQDPGQGLRLIYYSQIVNDFQKGDIAEGYSVSREKKESFPLTVTSAQKNPTAFYLCASSMSGRYQPQHFGDGTRLSIL.

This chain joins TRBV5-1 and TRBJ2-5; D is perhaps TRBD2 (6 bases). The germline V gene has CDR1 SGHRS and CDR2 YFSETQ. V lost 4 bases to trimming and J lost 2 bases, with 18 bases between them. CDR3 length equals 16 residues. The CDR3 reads CASSTPGLAGQETQYF. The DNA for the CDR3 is TGCGCCAGCAGCACCCCGGGACTTGCGGGGCAAGAGACCCAGTACTTC.

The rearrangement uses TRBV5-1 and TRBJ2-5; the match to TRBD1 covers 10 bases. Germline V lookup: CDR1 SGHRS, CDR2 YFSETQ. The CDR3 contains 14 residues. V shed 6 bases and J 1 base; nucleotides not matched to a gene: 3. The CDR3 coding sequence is TGCGCCAGCACCGGGACAGGGGTCCAAGAGACCCAGTACTTC. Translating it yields CASTGTGVQETQYF.

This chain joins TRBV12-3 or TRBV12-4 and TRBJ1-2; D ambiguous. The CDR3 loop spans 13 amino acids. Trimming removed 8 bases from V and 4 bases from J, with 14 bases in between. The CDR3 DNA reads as TGTGCCAGCCGTTCCACAGACGTCTATGGCTACACCTTC. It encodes CASRSTDVYGYTF.